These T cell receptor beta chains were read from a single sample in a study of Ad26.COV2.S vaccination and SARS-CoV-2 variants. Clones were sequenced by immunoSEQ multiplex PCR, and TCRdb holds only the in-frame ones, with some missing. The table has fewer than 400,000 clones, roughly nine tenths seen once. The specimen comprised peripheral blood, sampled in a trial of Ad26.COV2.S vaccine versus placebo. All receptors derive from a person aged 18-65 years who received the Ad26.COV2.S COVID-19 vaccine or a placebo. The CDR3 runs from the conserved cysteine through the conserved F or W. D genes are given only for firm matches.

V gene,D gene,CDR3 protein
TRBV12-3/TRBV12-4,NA,CASSWGRPNEQYF
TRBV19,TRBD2,CASSIELAGGPEQFF
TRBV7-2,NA,CASNPRAGPETQYF
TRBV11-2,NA,CASSWTSGATEAFF
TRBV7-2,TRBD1,CASSAGQGVPYEQYF
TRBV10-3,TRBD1,CAISAGTGDTIYF
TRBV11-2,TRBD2,CASSLQTSGEAYEQFF
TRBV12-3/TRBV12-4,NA,CASTSGTRGYTF
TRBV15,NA,CATRVGTGANVLTF
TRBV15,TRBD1,CATSLGQGRVNTEAFF
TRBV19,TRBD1,CARVPGSGTVGFDGYTF
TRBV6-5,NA,CASSYSNPGPYSPLHF
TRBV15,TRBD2,CATSYGRVSEQYF
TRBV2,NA,CASSEETSSGNTIYF
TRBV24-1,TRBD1,CATSDFSLTGTYEQYF
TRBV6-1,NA,CASSDWGRGNYGYTF
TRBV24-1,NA,CATSDGNQPQHF
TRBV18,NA,CASSPQMGGQEAQHF
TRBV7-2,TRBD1,CASSSPDRGKKNYGYTF
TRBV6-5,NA,CASSLHFGYEQYF
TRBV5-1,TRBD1,CASSSGQEYYNEQFF